This TCR beta chain is from a study of beta chain features in type 1 diabetes. Study-wide results and limits: Type 1 diabetes patients showed a moderate but significant shortening of TCRB CDR3s in all four CD4+ subsets. Reads derived from cDNA could over-represent cells showing high TCR expression.

Details on this clone: Its antigen is not identified.

TCRB transcripts that were expressed got sequenced, as all of the isolated RNA had been reverse transcribed. The assay was immunoSEQ multiplex PCR, and TCRdb's table has in-frame clones only and misses some. The sample lists some 200,000 clones; roughly 17% were seen once. Germline V lookup: CDR1 SGDLS, CDR2 YYNGEE. V was trimmed by 4 bases and J by 3 bases, leaving 8 bases between them. CDR3 length: 14 amino acids. In total, each donor contributed a single heparinised blood draw that averaged about 100 mL. This sequence joins TRBV9 and TRBJ2-6; TRBD1 might be the D (5 bases). The receptor comes from a man aged 25 to 45 with type 1 diabetes. Source material: naive CD4+ T cells from blood. CDR3 nucleotides: TGTGCCAGCAGCACCCAGGGTGGGGCCAACGTCCTGACTTTC. Protein product: CASSTQGGANVLTF.